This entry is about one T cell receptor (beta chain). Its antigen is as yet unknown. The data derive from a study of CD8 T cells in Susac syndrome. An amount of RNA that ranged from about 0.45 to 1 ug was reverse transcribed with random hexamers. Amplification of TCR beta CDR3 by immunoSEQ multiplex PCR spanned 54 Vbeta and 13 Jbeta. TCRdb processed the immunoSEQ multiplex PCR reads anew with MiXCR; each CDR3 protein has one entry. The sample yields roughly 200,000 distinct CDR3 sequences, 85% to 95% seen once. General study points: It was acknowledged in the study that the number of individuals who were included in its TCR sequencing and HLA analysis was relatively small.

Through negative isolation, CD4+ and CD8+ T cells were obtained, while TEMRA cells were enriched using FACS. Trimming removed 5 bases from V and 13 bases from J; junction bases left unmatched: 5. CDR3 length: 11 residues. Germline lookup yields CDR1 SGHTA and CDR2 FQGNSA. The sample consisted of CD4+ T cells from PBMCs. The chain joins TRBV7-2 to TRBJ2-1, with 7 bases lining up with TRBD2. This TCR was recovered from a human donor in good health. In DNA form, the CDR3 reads TGTGCCAGCAGCCTTCGAGCGGGACAGTTCTTC. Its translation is CASSLRAGQFF.